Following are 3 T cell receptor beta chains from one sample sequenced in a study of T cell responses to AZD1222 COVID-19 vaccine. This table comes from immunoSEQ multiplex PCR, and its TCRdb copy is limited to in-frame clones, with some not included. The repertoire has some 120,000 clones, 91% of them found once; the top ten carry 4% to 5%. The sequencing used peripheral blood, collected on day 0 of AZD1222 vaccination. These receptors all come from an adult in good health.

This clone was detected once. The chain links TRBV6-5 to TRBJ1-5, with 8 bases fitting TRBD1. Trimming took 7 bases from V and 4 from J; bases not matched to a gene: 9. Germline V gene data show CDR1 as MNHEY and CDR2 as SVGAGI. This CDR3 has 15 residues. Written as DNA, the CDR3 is TGTGCCAGCACGGCAGGGGGCTCAGGTAATCAGCCCCAGCATTTT. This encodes CASTAGGSGNQPQHF.

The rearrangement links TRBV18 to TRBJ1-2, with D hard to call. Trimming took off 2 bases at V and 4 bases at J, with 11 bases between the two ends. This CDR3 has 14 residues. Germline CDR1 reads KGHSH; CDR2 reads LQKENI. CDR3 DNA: TGTGCCAGCTCACCAGGGAATCCCCTCTATGGCTACACCTTC. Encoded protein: CASSPGNPLYGYTF.

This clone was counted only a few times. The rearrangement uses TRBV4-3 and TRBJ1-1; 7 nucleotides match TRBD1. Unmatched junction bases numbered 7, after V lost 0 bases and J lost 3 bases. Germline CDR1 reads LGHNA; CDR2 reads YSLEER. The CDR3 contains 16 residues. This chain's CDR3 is CASSQDLGGSYTEAFF. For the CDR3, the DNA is TGCGCCAGCAGCCAAGATCTAGGGGGCAGTTACACTGAAGCTTTCTTT.